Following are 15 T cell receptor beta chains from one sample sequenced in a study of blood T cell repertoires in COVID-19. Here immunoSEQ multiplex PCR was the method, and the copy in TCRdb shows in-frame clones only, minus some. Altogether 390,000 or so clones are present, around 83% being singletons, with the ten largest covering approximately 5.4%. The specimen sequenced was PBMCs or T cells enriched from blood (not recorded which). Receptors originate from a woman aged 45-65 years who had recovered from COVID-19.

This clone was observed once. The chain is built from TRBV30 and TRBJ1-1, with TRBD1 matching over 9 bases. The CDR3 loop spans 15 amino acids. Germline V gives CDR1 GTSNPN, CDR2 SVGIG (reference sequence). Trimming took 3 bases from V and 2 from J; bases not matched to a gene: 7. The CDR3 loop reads CAWRPDRGRNTEAFF. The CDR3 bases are TGTGCCTGGAGGCCGGACAGGGGTCGAAACACTGAAGCTTTCTTT.

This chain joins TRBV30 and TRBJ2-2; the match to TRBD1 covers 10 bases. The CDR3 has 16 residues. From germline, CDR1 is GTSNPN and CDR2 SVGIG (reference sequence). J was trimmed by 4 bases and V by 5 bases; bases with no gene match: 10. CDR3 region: CAWQTGGRWGTGELFF. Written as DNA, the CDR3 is TGTGCCTGGCAGACAGGGGGCAGATGGGGCACCGGGGAGCTGTTTTTT.

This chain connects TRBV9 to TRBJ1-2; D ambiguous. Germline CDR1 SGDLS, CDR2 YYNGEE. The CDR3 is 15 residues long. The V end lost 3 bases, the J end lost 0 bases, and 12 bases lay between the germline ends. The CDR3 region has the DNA TGTGCCAGCAGCGGGTCTGGAGATACTAACTATGGCTACACCTTC. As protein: CASSGSGDTNYGYTF. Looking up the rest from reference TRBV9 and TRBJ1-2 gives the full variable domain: DSGVTQTPKHLITATGQRVTLRCSPRSGDLSVYWYQQSLDQGLQFLIQYYNGEERAKGNILERFSAQQFPDLHSELNLSSLELGDSALYFCASSGSGDTNYGYTFGSGTRLTVV.

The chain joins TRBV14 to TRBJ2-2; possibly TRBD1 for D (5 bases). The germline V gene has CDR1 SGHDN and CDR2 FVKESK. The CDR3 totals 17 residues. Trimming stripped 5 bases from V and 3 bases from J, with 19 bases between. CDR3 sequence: CASSKGLTAQDTGELFF. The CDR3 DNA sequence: TGTGCCAGCAGCAAAGGGCTGACAGCACAGGACACCGGGGAGCTGTTTTTT. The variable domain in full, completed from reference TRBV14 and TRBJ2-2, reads EAGVTQFPSHSVIEKGQTVTLRCDPISGHDNLYWYRRVMGKEIKFLLHFVKESKQDESGMPNNRFLAERTGGTYSTLKVQPAELEDSGVYFCASSKGLTAQDTGELFFGEGSRLTVL.

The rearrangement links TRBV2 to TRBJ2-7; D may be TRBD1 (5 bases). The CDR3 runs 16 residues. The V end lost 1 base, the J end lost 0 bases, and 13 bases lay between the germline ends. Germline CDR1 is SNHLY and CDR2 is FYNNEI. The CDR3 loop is CASSEGQFANSYEQYF. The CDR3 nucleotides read TGTGCCAGCAGTGAAGGACAGTTTGCGAACTCCTACGAGCAGTACTTC.

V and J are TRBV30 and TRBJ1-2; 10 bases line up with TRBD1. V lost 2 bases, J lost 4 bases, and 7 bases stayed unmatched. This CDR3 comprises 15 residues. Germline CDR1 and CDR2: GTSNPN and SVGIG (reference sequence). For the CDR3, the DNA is TGTGCCTGGAGTTCGTGGGACAGGGGAGGCTATGGCTACACCTTC. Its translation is CAWSSWDRGGYGYTF.

In DNA form, the CDR3 reads TGCGCCAATATGAGACAGGGCCACCAGCCCCAGCATTTT. Residues: CANMRQGHQPQHF. The V gene is TRBV10-1, the J gene TRBJ1-5; 7 nucleotides align to TRBD1. The CDR3 is 13 residues long. In germline, CDR1 is WNHNN, CDR2 SYGVQD (reference sequence). V lost 10 bases and J lost 7; bases outside the gene matches: 10.

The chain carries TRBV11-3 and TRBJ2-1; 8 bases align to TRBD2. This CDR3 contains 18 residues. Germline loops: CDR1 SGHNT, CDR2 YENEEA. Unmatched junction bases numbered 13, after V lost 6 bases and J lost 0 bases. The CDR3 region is CASSPSPQLAVSYNEQFF. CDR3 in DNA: TGTGCCAGCAGTCCGAGCCCTCAACTAGCGGTCTCCTACAATGAGCAGTTCTTC.

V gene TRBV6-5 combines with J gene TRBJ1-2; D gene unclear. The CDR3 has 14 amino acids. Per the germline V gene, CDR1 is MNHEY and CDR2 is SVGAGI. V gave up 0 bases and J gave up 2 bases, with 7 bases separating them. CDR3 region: CASSYSATNYGYTF. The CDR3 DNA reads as TGTGCCAGCAGTTACTCGGCCACGAACTATGGCTACACCTTC.

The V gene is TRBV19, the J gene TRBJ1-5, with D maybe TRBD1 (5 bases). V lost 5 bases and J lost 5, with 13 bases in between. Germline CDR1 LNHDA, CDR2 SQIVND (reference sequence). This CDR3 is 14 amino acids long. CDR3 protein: CASSLSGLHQPQHF. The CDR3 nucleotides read TGTGCCAGTAGTCTGTCAGGGTTACATCAGCCCCAGCATTTT.

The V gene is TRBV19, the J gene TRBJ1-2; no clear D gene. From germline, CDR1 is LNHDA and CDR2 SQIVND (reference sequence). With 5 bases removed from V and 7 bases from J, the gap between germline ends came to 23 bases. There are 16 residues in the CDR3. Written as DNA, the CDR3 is TGTGCCAGTAGTCCCCGGAGGACGGTGGTACCGGGTGGCTACACCTTC. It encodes CASSPRRTVVPGGYTF.

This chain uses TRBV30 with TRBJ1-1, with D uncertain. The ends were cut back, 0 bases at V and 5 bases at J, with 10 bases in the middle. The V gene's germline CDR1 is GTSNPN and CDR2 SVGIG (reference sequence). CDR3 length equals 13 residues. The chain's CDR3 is CAWSVQSATEAFF. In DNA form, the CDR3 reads TGTGCCTGGAGTGTACAGTCCGCTACTGAAGCTTTCTTT.

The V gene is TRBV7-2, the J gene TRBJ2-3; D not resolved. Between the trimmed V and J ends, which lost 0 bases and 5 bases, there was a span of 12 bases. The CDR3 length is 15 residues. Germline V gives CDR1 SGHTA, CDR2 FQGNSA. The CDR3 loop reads CASSLAGPQGDTQYF. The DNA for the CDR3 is TGTGCCAGCAGCTTAGCGGGCCCCCAAGGAGATACGCAGTATTTT.

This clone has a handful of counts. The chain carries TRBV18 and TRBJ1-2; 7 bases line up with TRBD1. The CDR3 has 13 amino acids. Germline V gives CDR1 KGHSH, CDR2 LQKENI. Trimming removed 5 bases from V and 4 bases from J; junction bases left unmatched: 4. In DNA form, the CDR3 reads TGTGCCAGCTCAACGGGACAGCGCTATGGCTACACCTTC. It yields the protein CASSTGQRYGYTF.

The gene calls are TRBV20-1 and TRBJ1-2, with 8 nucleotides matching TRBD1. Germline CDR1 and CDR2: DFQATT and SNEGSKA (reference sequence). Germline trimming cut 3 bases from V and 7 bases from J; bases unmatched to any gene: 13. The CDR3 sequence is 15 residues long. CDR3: CSASLRDRIFGGYTF. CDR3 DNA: TGCAGTGCTAGTCTACGGGACAGGATCTTTGGTGGCTACACCTTC.